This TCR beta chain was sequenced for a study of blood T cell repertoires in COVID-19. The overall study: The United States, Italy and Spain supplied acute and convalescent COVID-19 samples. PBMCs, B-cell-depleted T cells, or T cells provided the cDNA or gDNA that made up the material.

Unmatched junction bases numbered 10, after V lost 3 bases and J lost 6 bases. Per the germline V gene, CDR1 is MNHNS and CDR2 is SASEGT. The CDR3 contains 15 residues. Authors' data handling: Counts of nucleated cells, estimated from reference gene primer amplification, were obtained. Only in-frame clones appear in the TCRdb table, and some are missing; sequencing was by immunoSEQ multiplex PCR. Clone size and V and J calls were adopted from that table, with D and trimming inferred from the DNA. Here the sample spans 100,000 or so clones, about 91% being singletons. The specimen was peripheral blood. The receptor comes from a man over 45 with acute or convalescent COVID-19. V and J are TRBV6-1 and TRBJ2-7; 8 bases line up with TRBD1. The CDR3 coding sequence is TGTGCCAGCAGTGAGGTCACAGGGGGTATCTTCGAGCAGTACTTC. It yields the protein CASSEVTGGIFEQYF.